The T cell receptor (beta chain) described here comes from a study of shared clonotypes between healthy human individuals. Naive CD8 cells comprised CD45RO-negative, CCR7-positively selected cells, excluding terminally differentiated effector memory CD45RA+ cells. Study-wide points: Only a few donors were included, so the genetic and exposure-history diversity represented was limited.

The input for sorted-subset replicate PCRs was approximately 190 ng DNA, tens of thousands of T cell genomes. Profiling relied on immunoSEQ multiplex PCR, and the TCRdb table lists in-frame clones only, not all of them. Of about 2 million clones in the sample, about 95% were seen once. As concerns this clone: Its antigen remains unknown.

The TCR originated in a man younger than 30 in good health. Sequenced input: naive CD8+ T cells sorted from blood.

CDR3 coding DNA: TGCGCCAGCAGCCAAGAGGGACTAGTACCCTACGAGCAGTACTTC. Amino acid sequence: CASSQEGLVPYEQYF. The chain has TRBV5-1 and TRBJ2-7, with 8 positions matching TRBD2. V trimming: 4 bases; J trimming: 2 bases; junction bases outside the gene matches: 8. The CDR3 runs to 15 residues. CDR1 and CDR2 from the germline V gene are SGHRS and YFSETQ.